Sequencing of this TCR beta chain was carried out in a study of CD8 T cells in ankylosing spondylitis. This clonotype showed up just a few times. MiXCR was run by TCRdb on the 5' RACE reads, yielding one entry per CDR3 protein. Seen here are about 350,000 distinct CDR3 sequences, approximately 22% observed once, and the top ten hold around 12%. Sequencing was performed on blood, either unsorted or a sorted T cell fraction (not recorded which). This clonotype originated in a male donor with ankylosing spondylitis or in good health (not recorded which).

The CDR3 region is CSARDPVRNTEAFF. The CDR3 DNA reads as TGCAGTGCTAGAGATCCTGTCAGGAACACTGAAGCTTTCTTT. The rearrangement links TRBV20-1 to TRBJ1-1; D remains ambiguous. Trimming left V 0 bases short and J 1 base short, with 9 bases between. This CDR3 comprises 14 residues. Germline V gene sequence: CDR1 DFQATT, CDR2 SNEGSKA (reference sequence).